A single sample gave rise to the 17 T cell receptor beta chains below, sequenced in a study of T cells after yellow fever vaccination. Each CDR3 protein is one row after TCRdb ran MiXCR on the 5' RACE reads. The table includes 150,000 to 200,000 distinct CDR3 sequences, 5.5% to 7.5% detected once. The source was CD4+ T cells sorted from PBMCs, collected on the day of the first yellow fever vaccination. These receptor sequences come from a man between 18 and 29 years old who received the YFV17D yellow fever vaccine.

On this clonotype: The junction and the germline gene differ at one end; a read error may be behind it. The rearrangement joins TRBV4-3 to TRBJ1-6; TRBD1 matches at 10 bases. Germline loops: CDR1 LGHNA, CDR2 YSLEER. CDR3 size: 17 residues. The CDR3 here is CATSHGTGVSYNSPLHF. CDR3 DNA sequence: TGCGCCACCAGCCATGGGACAGGGGTTTCCTATAATTCACCCCTCCACTTT.

There are a few counts of this clonotype. V is TRBV4-1 and J is TRBJ2-6; possibly TRBD1 for D (5 bases). This CDR3 is 17 amino acids long. Looked up from germline, CDR1 is MGHRA and CDR2 is YSYEKL. Deletions cut 1 base from V and 0 bases from J, with 10 bases between. The CDR3 loop is CASSQGRGYSGANVLTF. The CDR3 DNA sequence: TGCGCCAGCAGCCAAGGAAGGGGTTACTCTGGGGCCAACGTCCTGACTTTC.

J is TRBJ1-6 and V is TRBV9; tentative D call: TRBD1 (6 bases). The V gene's germline CDR1 is SGDLS and CDR2 YYNGEE. V was shortened by 0 bases and J by 6 bases, with 10 bases between the two germline ends. The CDR3 length is 15 residues. The CDR3, as DNA: TGTGCCAGCAGCGTAGCAGGGGCAACTAATTCACCCCTCCACTTT. This encodes CASSVAGATNSPLHF.

This clonotype was recorded many times. The rearrangement joins TRBV5-1 to TRBJ1-2; D remains ambiguous. The CDR3 contains 14 residues. Per the germline V gene, CDR1 is SGHRS and CDR2 is YFSETQ. Trimming took off 1 base at V and 3 bases at J, with 10 bases between the two ends. CDR3 sequence reads: CASSLSGGDYGYTF. The DNA of the CDR3 is TGCGCCAGCAGCTTGTCCGGCGGGGACTATGGCTACACCTTC.

CDR3 in DNA: TGTGCCAGCAGCCAAACTAGTTCTTACGAGCAGTACGTC. Protein sequence: CASSQTSSYEQYV. This chain joins TRBV11-1 and TRBJ2-7, with D tentatively TRBD2 (5 bases). Trimming removed 5 bases at V and 4 bases at J, with 12 bases between. The CDR3 is 13 residues long. CDR1 SGHAT and CDR2 FQDESV come from the germline V gene (reference sequence).

Points on this clonotype: A much larger clone differs from this one at a single base, so this may be a read error. The genes are TRBV2 and TRBJ2-5; 8 bases are a match to TRBD1. Looked up from germline, CDR1 is SNHLY and CDR2 is FYNNEI. This CDR3 has 16 residues. The CDR3 here is CASSTGQGGLRETQCF. CDR3 in DNA: TGTGCCAGCAGTACAGGACAGGGAGGATTAAGAGAGACCCAGTGCTTC.

There are many counts of this clonotype. The V call is TRBV20-1, the J call TRBJ1-1; D may be TRBD1 (6 bases). V gave up 4 bases and J gave up 7 bases, with 16 bases separating them. This CDR3 is built from 13 residues. The V gene's germline CDR1 is DFQATT and CDR2 SNEGSKA (reference sequence). The chain's CDR3 is CSAILGGGGEAFF. The CDR3, as DNA: TGCAGTGCTATATTAGGGGGAGGGGGTGAAGCTTTCTTT.

Ten or more counts support this clonotype. The chain carries TRBV5-1 and TRBJ2-3; 9 bases line up with TRBD1. The junction had 8 bases not matched to a gene; V was cut back by 4 bases and J by 2 bases. The CDR3 is made up of 16 amino acids. Germline loops: CDR1 SGHRS, CDR2 YFSETQ. CDR3 DNA sequence: TGCGCCAGCAGCGATCCGGGACAGGGAGTCACAGATACGCAGTATTTT. Amino acids: CASSDPGQGVTDTQYF.

This clonotype was recorded many times. J is TRBJ1-4 and V is TRBV21-1; TRBD1 is the table's D call and was not checked against the DNA. TRBV21-1 represents a pseudogene. The CDR3 has 16 amino acids. DNA for the CDR3: TGTGCCAGCAGCAGAGTACACAGGGCAACTAATGAAAAACTGTTTTTT. It specifies CASSRVHRATNEKLFF.

The CDR3 coding sequence is TGTGCCAGCAGCTTAGCGGGGGAGCGGGGGAGCTCCTACGAGCAGTACGTC. It encodes CASSLAGERGSSYEQYV. The chain uses TRBV7-9 and TRBJ2-7, with TRBD2 identical over 8 bases. With 0 bases clipped from V and 0 bases from J, the junction kept 7 bases outside the gene matches. This CDR3 has 17 residues. Germline CDR1 and CDR2: SEHNR and FQNEAQ (reference sequence).

This clonotype appeared many times. V and J are TRBV20-1 and TRBJ2-7, with D maybe TRBD1 (5 bases). Germline V gene sequence: CDR1 DFQATT, CDR2 SNEGSKA (reference sequence). This CDR3 is 14 amino acids long. V gave up 0 bases and J gave up 0 bases, with 9 bases separating them. DNA for the CDR3: TGCAGTGCTAGAGATCCTAGGGGCTCCTACGAGCAGTACGTC. Protein sequence: CSARDPRGSYEQYV.

The V call is TRBV7-9, the J call TRBJ1-5; D not resolved. This CDR3 contains 14 residues. CDR1 is SEHNR, CDR2 FQNEAQ, per germline (reference sequence). Trimming removed 5 bases at V and 4 bases at J, with 12 bases between. CDR3 sequence reads: CASSPGPRNQPQHF. DNA of the CDR3: TGTGCCAGCAGCCCCGGCCCACGGAATCAGCCCCAGCATTTT.

This clonotype was seen many times. The CDR3 DNA reads TGTGCCGGGGGTAGCGGGGGAGAGACCCAGTACTTC. The encoded protein is CAGGSGGETQYF. The chain carries TRBV7-8 and TRBJ2-5, with TRBD2 matching 9 bases. The CDR3 spans 12 residues. V dropped 11 bases and J dropped 4; count of bases not matched to a gene: 5. Germline assignment: CDR1 SGHVS and CDR2 FQNEAQ.

The chain's CDR3 is CASSQEWGGVDTQYF. The CDR3 bases are TGCGCCAGCAGCCAAGAGTGGGGGGGTGTAGATACGCAGTATTTT. V is TRBV4-3 and J is TRBJ2-3; 7 positions agree with TRBD2. Losses at the gene ends were 0 bases for V and 5 bases for J; bases not matched to a gene: 5. Per the germline V gene, CDR1 is LGHNA and CDR2 is YSLEER. The CDR3 sequence is 15 residues long.

This clonotype showed up just once. The CDR3 sequence: CASSLGAQGNEQFF. In DNA form, the CDR3 reads TGTGCCAGCAGCTTAGGAGCACAGGGGAATGAGCAGTTCTTC. V gene TRBV11-2 combines with J gene TRBJ2-1, with TRBD1 identical over 7 bases. Trimming took 1 base from V and 7 from J; bases not matched to a gene: 4. The CDR3 covers 14 residues. Germline CDR1 reads SGHAT; CDR2 reads FQNNGV.

The chain uses TRBV25-1 and TRBJ2-3, with 7 nucleotides matching TRBD1. Germline trimming cut 3 bases from V and 2 bases from J; bases unmatched to any gene: 11. The CDR3 extends over 17 amino acids. Germline loops: CDR1 MGHDK, CDR2 SYGVNS. This CDR3 reads CASSDLLGDSYTDTQYF. The CDR3 bases are TGTGCCAGCAGTGACCTACTGGGGGACAGCTACACAGATACGCAGTATTTT.

This clonotype was counted many times. This rearrangement joins TRBV6-2 or TRBV6-3 to TRBJ2-3; D possibly corresponds to TRBD2 (6 bases). CDR3 length: 15 residues. V was pared by 7 bases and J by 1 base, with 15 bases between. Germline assignment: CDR1 MNHEY and CDR2 SVGEGT. In DNA, the CDR3 is TGTGCCAGCAAAAGGAGGGCTAGCGGCACAGATACGCAGTATTTT. Translating it yields CASKRRASGTDTQYF.